This entry concerns a single TCR beta chain. This specimen comes from a study of shared T cell receptors in the human thymus. V trimming: 2 bases; J trimming: 6 bases; junction bases outside the gene matches: 5. This CDR3 comprises 16 residues. The germline V gene has CDR1 SNHLY and CDR2 FYNNEI. Sequenced by immunoSEQ multiplex PCR; TCRdb stores in-frame clones only, minus some. The table includes approximately 760,000 clones, 80% to 90% detected once. The same specimen was also included in a second study, on human thymus T cells. From that report: From resections taken during corrective heart surgery, the thymus tissue was obtained. Seemingly biased V and J gene usage marked thymic and blood repertoires. Highly overlapping thymic repertoires among unrelated individuals were reported in related research.

The sequence was obtained from a girl less than two years old with a congenital heart defect. The V and J genes are TRBV2 and TRBJ1-5; the match to TRBD1 covers 12 bases. Material: thymocytes. The CDR3 protein is CASSEPGQGAGQPQHF. The CDR3 DNA follows: TGTGCCAGCAGTGAACCGGGACAGGGGGCTGGTCAGCCCCAGCATTTT.